One sample yielded the 9 T cell receptor beta chains listed below, sequenced in a study of shared clonotypes between healthy human individuals. The repertoire was sequenced with immunoSEQ multiplex PCR; TCRdb's copy has only in-frame clones and lacks some. The sample gives about 510,000 clones, 79% of which show up once; 13% is in the top ten. The sequenced sample consisted of PBMCs. All receptors come from a woman in her thirties or forties in good health. Some clones in this sample may be carry-over from other donors' samples.

This sequence joins TRBV5-1 and TRBJ2-1; 11 positions match TRBD2. V lost 0 bases, J lost 8 bases, and 1 base stayed unmatched. This CDR3 spans 14 amino acids. Germline V gene sequence: CDR1 SGHRS, CDR2 YFSETQ. CDR3 residues: CASSLVGLADEQFF. CDR3 in DNA: TGCGCCAGCAGCTTGGTGGGACTAGCGGATGAGCAGTTCTTC.

The rearrangement uses TRBV21-1 and TRBJ1-5; TRBD1 is the table's D call and was not checked against the DNA. TRBV21-1 is a known pseudogene. The CDR3 has 14 amino acids. The CDR3 loop reads CASSKRSGGQPQHF. As DNA, the CDR3 is TGTGCCAGCAGCAAACGGTCAGGGGGCCAGCCCCAGCATTTT.

The chain employs TRBV9 and TRBJ1-5; the D gene is possibly TRBD1 (6 bases). Trimming removed 3 bases at V and 5 bases at J, with 12 bases between. This CDR3 spans 14 amino acids. The germline V gene has CDR1 SGDLS and CDR2 YYNGEE. In DNA form, the CDR3 reads TGTGCCAGCAGCGCCGGGGGCTCATATCAGCCCCAGCATTTT. This translates into CASSAGGSYQPQHF.

The chain combines TRBV25-1 with TRBJ2-5; weak D call: TRBD2 (5 bases). The germline gives CDR1 MGHDK, CDR2 SYGVNS. This CDR3 region has 13 residues. Between the trimmed V and J ends, which lost 4 bases and 2 bases, there was a span of 8 bases. The CDR3 sequence: CASSARDQETQYF. In DNA form, the CDR3 reads TGTGCCAGCAGTGCCCGGGATCAAGAGACCCAGTACTTC.

The chain employs TRBV6-1 and TRBJ1-5; the D gene is possibly TRBD1 (5 bases). Per the germline V gene, CDR1 is MNHNS and CDR2 is SASEGT. The CDR3 consists of 13 residues. V was trimmed by 4 bases and J by 4 bases, leaving 8 bases between them. CDR3 coding DNA: TGTGCCAGCAGTGTTTGGGGGAATCAGCCCCAGCATTTT. It codes for CASSVWGNQPQHF.

This sequence joins TRBV28 and TRBJ2-2; 11 nucleotides agree with TRBD1. Germline V gene lookup returns CDR1 MDHEN and CDR2 SYDVKM. The CDR3 covers 16 residues. The ends lost 1 base at V and 8 bases at J; junction bases unmatched: 6. CDR3 loop: CASSLLWTGGSGELFF. CDR3 bases: TGTGCCAGCAGTTTATTGTGGACAGGGGGCTCGGGGGAGCTGTTTTTT.

V usage is TRBV30 and J usage is TRBJ2-5, with 12 bases aligning to TRBD1. The J call could be wrong; TRBJ2-7 is a better fit for the DNA end. Germline CDR1 GTSNPN, CDR2 SVGIG (reference sequence). CDR3 length: 14 amino acids. CDR3: CAWTTGTGGHEQYF. In nucleotides, the CDR3 is TGTGCCTGGACGACCGGGACAGGGGGCCACGAGCAGTACTTC.

This chain joins TRBV7-8 and TRBJ2-4, with TRBD1 matching over 7 bases. The trim removed 5 bases at V and 4 bases at J, leaving 5 bases unmatched. The V gene's germline CDR1 is SGHVS and CDR2 FQNEAQ. This CDR3 has 14 amino acids. The DNA of the CDR3 is TGTGCCAGCAGCCGAGGGGGCGAAAAAAACATTCAGTACTTC. Its protein is CASSRGGEKNIQYF.

The V gene is TRBV20-1, the J gene TRBJ2-1; a weak D match, TRBD1 (6 bases). The CDR3 extends over 11 amino acids. In germline, CDR1 is DFQATT, CDR2 SNEGSKA (reference sequence). V lost 4 bases and J 9 bases, leaving 10 bases between the germline ends. Here the CDR3 reads CSAIDRTEQFF. The CDR3 nucleotides read TGCAGTGCTATTGACAGGACTGAGCAGTTCTTC.